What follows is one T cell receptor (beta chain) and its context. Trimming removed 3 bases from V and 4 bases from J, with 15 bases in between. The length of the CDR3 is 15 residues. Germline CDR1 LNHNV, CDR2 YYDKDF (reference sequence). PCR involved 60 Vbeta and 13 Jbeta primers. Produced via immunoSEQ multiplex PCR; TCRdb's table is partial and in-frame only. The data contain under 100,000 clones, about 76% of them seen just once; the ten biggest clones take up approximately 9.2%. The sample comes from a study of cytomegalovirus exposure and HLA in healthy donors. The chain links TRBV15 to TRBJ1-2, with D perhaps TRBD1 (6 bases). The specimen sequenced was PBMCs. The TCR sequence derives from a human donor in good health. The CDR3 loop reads CATSSLGQVGYGYTF. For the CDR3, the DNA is TGTGCCACCAGCAGCTTGGGACAAGTGGGCTATGGCTACACCTTC.